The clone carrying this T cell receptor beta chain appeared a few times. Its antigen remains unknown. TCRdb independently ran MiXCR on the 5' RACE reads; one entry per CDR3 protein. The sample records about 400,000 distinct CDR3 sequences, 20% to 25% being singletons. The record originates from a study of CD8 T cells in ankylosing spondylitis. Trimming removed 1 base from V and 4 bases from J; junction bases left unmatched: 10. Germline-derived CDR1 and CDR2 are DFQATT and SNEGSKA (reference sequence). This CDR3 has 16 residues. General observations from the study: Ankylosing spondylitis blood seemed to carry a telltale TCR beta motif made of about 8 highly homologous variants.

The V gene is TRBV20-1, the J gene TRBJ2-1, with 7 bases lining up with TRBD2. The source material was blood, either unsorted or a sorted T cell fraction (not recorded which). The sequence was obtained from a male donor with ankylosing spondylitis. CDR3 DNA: TGCAGTGCTAGAGTAAGGGGAGCGGGATTGTACAATGAGCAGTTCTTC. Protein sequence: CSARVRGAGLYNEQFF.